The rows below give T cell receptor beta chains drawn from one sample of a study of CD8 T cells in ankylosing spondylitis. TCRdb re-derived calls from the 5' RACE reads in MiXCR, one entry per CDR3 protein. This sample has fewer than 400,000 distinct CDR3 sequences, with roughly 14% found just once. Sequencing was done on a sample of blood, either unsorted or a sorted T cell fraction (not recorded which). Receptor source: a male donor with ankylosing spondylitis or in good health (not recorded which). CDR3s include the opening cysteine and the closing phenylalanine or tryptophan. The D gene is left open where the match is weak. For some rows the clone size is stated as once, few or many, or as a class when expanded; others skip it.

>few|TRBD2|TRBJ2-3|TRBV6-2/TRBV6-3
TGTGCCAGCAGTTACAGCGGGGGGAGCACAGATACGCAGTATTTT
CASSYSGGSTDTQYF
>many|TRBD2|TRBJ2-5|TRBV25-1
TGTGCCAGCAGTGAATTCGTAGGTAGCGGGGACCAAGAGACCCAGTACTTC
CASSEFVGSGDQETQYF
>NA|NA|TRBJ2-1|TRBV24-1
TGTGCCACCAGTGATCCGTCAGGGGCAAGACCAAGTGAGCAGTTCTTC
CATSDPSGARPSEQFF
>few|NA|TRBJ1-2|TRBV2
TGTGCCAGCAGTGCGTCACAGGGAACTAACTATGGCTACACCTTC
CASSASQGTNYGYTF
>NA|TRBD2|TRBJ2-7|TRBV5-1
TGCGCCAGCAGCTTGGATAGCGGGGGCGCCTACGAGCAGTACTTC
CASSLDSGGAYEQYF
>NA|TRBD2|TRBJ2-7|TRBV4-2
TGTGCCAGCAATCCTTTCGGGACTAGCGGTTATAACGGTCTCTCCTACGAGCAGTACTTC
CASNPFGTSGYNGLSYEQYF
>few|TRBD2|TRBJ2-1|TRBV10-1
TGCGCCAGCAGTGATTTTAGCGGGAGTCGGAATGAGCAGTTCTTC
CASSDFSGSRNEQFF
>many|NA|TRBJ1-1|TRBV5-1
TGTGCCAGCAGTTTGGGGTCGAACACTGAAGCTTTCTTT
CASSLGSNTEAFF
>few|NA|TRBJ2-1|TRBV12-5
TGTGCTAGTGGACAAATACTAGGGGGTAATGAGCAGTTCTTC
CASGQILGGNEQFF
>many|TRBD2|TRBJ2-1|TRBV12-3/TRBV12-4
TGTGCCAGCAGCCCCGGGACTAGCGCCTACAATGAGCAGTTCTTC
CASSPGTSAYNEQFF
>few|NA|TRBJ1-2|TRBV4-2
TGTGCCAGCAGCCAAGATCCCCGACAGGACTATGGCTACACCTTC
CASSQDPRQDYGYTF
>few|NA|TRBJ1-1|TRBV29-1
TGCAGCTCGCGGTTTCAGGGTCCGAACACTGAAGCTTTCTTT
CSSRFQGPNTEAFF
>NA|NA|TRBJ2-7|TRBV7-2
TGTGCCAGCAGCTTAGAGTCAGGGGTCTCCTACGAGCAGTACTTC
CASSLESGVSYEQYF
>few|NA|TRBJ1-1|TRBV28
TGTGCCAGCAGCCCTGGGCTCAGAGAAGCTTTCTTT
CASSPGLREAFF
>few|NA|TRBJ2-6|TRBV10-3
TGTGCCATCACCAGGAGCTCTGGGGCCAACGTCCTGACTTTC
CAITRSSGANVLTF
>many|TRBD1|TRBJ2-7|TRBV12-3/TRBV12-4
TGTGCCAGCAGCCCCGGACAGGGGTCCTACGAGCAGTACTTC
CASSPGQGSYEQYF
>NA|TRBD1|TRBJ2-7|TRBV6-6
TGTGCCAGCAGTGCGACCAGACAGGGGTCTAACTTC
CASSATRQGSNF
>many|TRBD1|TRBJ2-5|TRBV6-1
TGTGCCAGCGGCCGGGACAGGGGGAGTGAGACCCAGTACTTC
CASGRDRGSETQYF
>few|NA|TRBJ2-7|TRBV11-3
TGTGCCAGCAAGGGGGGGCGGTACGAGCAGTACTTC
CASKGGRYEQYF
>NA|TRBD2|TRBJ2-1|TRBV11-2
TGTGCCAGCAGCTTAGATCGGGGCGGGAGGCGAAATGAGCAGTTCTTC
CASSLDRGGRRNEQFF
>NA|TRBD2|TRBJ2-5|TRBV5-1
TGCGCCAGCAGCTCAGCCCGGACTAGCGGGAACCAAGAGACCCAGTACTTC
CASSSARTSGNQETQYF
>many|NA|TRBJ1-4|TRBV3-1
TGTGCCAGCAACCTCGAGGGTAGGGGTGAAAAACTGTTTTTT
CASNLEGRGEKLFF
>NA|NA|TRBJ1-1|TRBV9
TGTGCCAGCACCGGGACGGCCTGGGGCACTGAAGCTTTCTTT
CASTGTAWGTEAFF
>NA|NA|TRBJ1-2|TRBV12-3/TRBV12-4
TGTGCCAGCAGTTTCTCGGGGCACAACTATGGCTACACCTTC
CASSFSGHNYGYTF
>NA|NA|TRBJ1-2|TRBV10-3
TGTGCCATCAGTGAGCGCGGAACTAACTATGGCTACACCTTC
CAISERGTNYGYTF
>NA|NA|TRBJ2-7|TRBV12-3/TRBV12-4
TGTGCCAGCGAGAGGCAGGGGCTCTACGAGCAGTACTTC
CASERQGLYEQYF
>NA|NA|TRBJ2-5|TRBV5-1
TGCGCCAGCAGCTTCATTCAGACACTGACGTCGCAAGAGACCCAGTACTTC
CASSFIQTLTSQETQYF
>few|NA|TRBJ1-1|TRBV6-2/TRBV6-3
TGTGCCAGCAGCGACGCAGTCGGATCCATGAACACTGAAGCTTTCTTT
CASSDAVGSMNTEAFF
>few|NA|TRBJ2-3|TRBV10-3
TGTGCCACCCAGTTTGGAGATACGCAGTATTTT
CATQFGDTQYF
>many|NA|TRBJ2-1|TRBV12-3/TRBV12-4
TGTGCCAGCAGTGTCCGGGACTCCCTCTACAATGAGCAGTTCTTC
CASSVRDSLYNEQFF
>NA|TRBD1|TRBJ1-2|TRBV5-1
TGCGCCAGCAGCTCCGGGACAGTGAGCATATATGGCTACACCTTC
CASSSGTVSIYGYTF
>NA|TRBD2|TRBJ2-1|TRBV9
TGTGCCAGCAGCGTAGTTGGGGAGGGCTACAATGAGCAGTTCTTC
CASSVVGEGYNEQFF
>NA|NA|TRBJ1-5|TRBV19
TGTGCCAGTAGTACCCGAGTCGCAGGGTTCGATCAGCCCCAGCATTTT
CASSTRVAGFDQPQHF
>NA|TRBD1|TRBJ2-7|TRBV5-6
TGTGCCAGCAGCCCAGGGACAGGGTTCTCCTACGAGCAGTACTTC
CASSPGTGFSYEQYF
>NA|NA|TRBJ2-5|TRBV6-1
TGTGCCAGCAGTGTAGAGAGGGGGTTGTGGGAGACCCAGTACTTC
CASSVERGLWETQYF
>few|TRBD1|TRBJ1-1|TRBV29-1
TGCAGCGTACAGGGGGCCTCTTCAACTGAAGCTTTCTTT
CSVQGASSTEAFF
>few|TRBD2|TRBJ2-3|TRBV29-1
TGCAGCGTTGGTGGGGTAGCGGGAGCGGATACGCAGTATTTT
CSVGGVAGADTQYF
>NA|TRBD1|TRBJ1-2|TRBV7-8
TGTGCCAGCAACTCCGACAGGGGGCATGGCTACACCTTC
CASNSDRGHGYTF
>few|TRBD2|TRBJ2-7|TRBV5-1
TGCGCCAGCAGCTTGACGGGGGGACTTACCTACGAGCAGTACTTC
CASSLTGGLTYEQYF
>NA|NA|TRBJ2-4|TRBV18
TGTGCCAGCTCACCGGCCAGGGAAAACATTCAGTACTTC
CASSPARENIQYF
>NA|NA|TRBJ1-4|TRBV3-1
TGTGCCAGCAGCCAAGATTTTTCAGGGGTAGTTGAAAAACTGTTTTTT
CASSQDFSGVVEKLFF
>many|TRBD2|TRBJ2-3|TRBV20-1
TGCAGTGCTAGAGTGGCGGGGGTTACAGATACGCAGTATTTT
CSARVAGVTDTQYF
>NA|NA|TRBJ1-1|TRBV10-3
TGTGCCATCAGTCCCGGAATCAACACTGAAGCTTTCTTT
CAISPGINTEAFF
>few|TRBD2|TRBJ2-3|TRBV10-3
TGTGCCATCAGTGCCGGTGGGACTAGTTCAGATACGCAGTATTTT
CAISAGGTSSDTQYF
>NA|NA|TRBJ2-5|TRBV4-1
TGCGCCAGCAGCAAAGGGGGGACCCAGTACTTC
CASSKGGTQYF
>few|NA|TRBJ1-1|TRBV12-3/TRBV12-4
TGTGCCAGCAGCGACACTCGGCGGCGAGCTTTCTTT
CASSDTRRRAFF
>NA|TRBD1|TRBJ2-5|TRBV7-8
TGTGCCAGCAGCATTCGGACAGGGGGCGGTGAGACCCAGTACTTC
CASSIRTGGGETQYF
>few|NA|TRBJ1-1|TRBV27
TGTGCCAGCAGTTTGGGGGACCCCCGACGAACTGAAGCTTTCTTT
CASSLGDPRRTEAFF
>few|NA|TRBJ1-2|TRBV5-1
TGCGCCAGCAGCTTGGGAGGGGCCGCCAACTATGGCTACACCTTC
CASSLGGAANYGYTF
>few|NA|TRBJ2-1|TRBV19
TGTGCCAGTAGTATAGGCGGGGCAAAGCAGTTCTTC
CASSIGGAKQFF
>few|NA|TRBJ2-5|TRBV19
TGTGCCAGTAGTGTGGTGGCGTCGCACCAAGAGACCCAGTACTTC
CASSVVASHQETQYF
>few|NA|TRBJ2-7|TRBV25-1
TGTGCCAGCACCCTCCGGGGGGCAGGCGGTTCCTACGAGCAGTACTTC
CASTLRGAGGSYEQYF
>many|TRBD2|TRBJ2-1|TRBV6-1
TGTGCCAGCAGTGCCCAGGGAACTAGCGGGTACAATGAGCAGTTCTTC
CASSAQGTSGYNEQFF